These 7 T cell receptor beta chains originate from one sample sequenced in a study of technical replicates of blood from a few donors. This table comes from immunoSEQ multiplex PCR, and its TCRdb copy is limited to in-frame clones, with some not included. The table records 80,000 or so clones, 95% to 98% of them present only once. Sequences were obtained from T cells isolated from PBMCs. These receptors all stem from a human donor in good health.

The chain is built from TRBV13 and TRBJ2-7, with D possibly being TRBD1 (6 bases). Germline V CDR1 and CDR2: PRHDT, FYEKMQ (reference sequence). This CDR3 comprises 13 residues. Trimming took 7 bases from V and 0 from J, leaving 10 bases between them. CDR3 sequence reads: CASTQTGSYEQYF. The CDR3, as DNA: TGTGCCAGCACCCAGACAGGCTCCTACGAGCAGTACTTC. The full variable domain, completed using reference TRBV13 and TRBJ2-7, is AAGVIQSPRHLIKEKRETATLKCYPIPRHDTVYWYQQGPGQDPQFLISFYEKMQSDKGSIPDRFSAQQFSDYHSELNMSSLELGDSALYFCASTQTGSYEQYFGPGTRLTVT.

This clone was counted ten times or more. The chain is built from TRBV6-6 and TRBJ1-1; the D is unclear. Per germline, CDR1 MNHNY and CDR2 SVGAGI (reference sequence). The CDR3 has 11 amino acids. V lost 6 bases, J lost 5 bases, and 7 bases lay in between. The CDR3 nucleotides are TGTGCCAGCAGGACGAGGACTGAAGCTTTCTTT. This gives the protein CASRTRTEAFF.

This clone has a single count. This chain uses TRBV11-2 with TRBJ2-5; possibly TRBD2 for D (6 bases). Germline V lookup: CDR1 SGHAT, CDR2 FQNNGV. V was trimmed by 3 bases and J by 1 base, leaving 12 bases between them. The CDR3 sequence is 15 residues long. CDR3 region: CASSFGGQGQETQYF. The CDR3, as DNA: TGTGCCAGCAGCTTCGGAGGGCAGGGCCAAGAGACCCAGTACTTC.

In nucleotides, the CDR3 is TGTGCCTGGATGAAGGACTACACAGATACGCAGTATTTT. Translating it yields CAWMKDYTDTQYF. The V gene is TRBV30, the J gene TRBJ2-3; D perhaps matches TRBD2 (6 bases). The CDR3 is 13 residues long. V gave up 4 bases and J gave up 2 bases, with 10 bases separating them. CDR1 GTSNPN and CDR2 SVGIG come from the germline V gene (reference sequence).

The chain combines TRBV29-1 with TRBJ1-5; D not resolved. This CDR3 spans 13 amino acids. The V end was cut by 1 base, the J end by 1 base, with 5 bases between. Germline loops: CDR1 SQVTM, CDR2 ANQGSEA. CDR3 protein: CSVEVQSNQPQHF. In nucleotides, the CDR3 is TGCAGCGTTGAAGTCCAGAGCAATCAGCCCCAGCATTTT.

The chain has TRBV5-8 and TRBJ2-7; 7 bases map to TRBD2. The germline gives CDR1 SGHTS, CDR2 YDEGEE. Germline trimming cut 2 bases from V and 2 bases from J; bases unmatched to any gene: 10. There are 16 residues in the CDR3. The CDR3 is CASSFHPSREAYEQYF. The CDR3 nucleotides are TGTGCCAGCAGCTTCCATCCTTCACGGGAGGCCTACGAGCAGTACTTC.

The rearrangement joins TRBV6-6 to TRBJ2-5; TRBD2 is a possible D gene (5 bases). Between the trimmed V and J ends, which lost 4 bases and 5 bases, there was a span of 11 bases. Germline CDR1 is MNHNY and CDR2 is SVGAGI (reference sequence). The CDR3 spans 13 residues. The CDR3: CASSLSSWETQYF. The CDR3 DNA follows: TGTGCCAGCAGTTTGTCTAGCTGGGAGACCCAGTACTTC.